Presented here are 11 T cell receptor beta chains from one specimen sequenced in a study of T cell responses to AZD1222 COVID-19 vaccine (dated by TCRdb to the early 2020s). This specimen's time point label, per the study, means: baseline before first vaccination. Sample treatment or condition, as interpreted from the label and publication: meningococcal conjugate vaccine given as trial control. The library was made by the immunoSEQ multiplex PCR assay. The table comes from immuneACCESS by way of TCRdb, which keeps in-frame sequences with V and J called. Part of the clones is missing from these tables; in studies checked, under half for an unresolved V gene and the rest for unknown reasons. In all, the sample holds roughly 150,000 clones, and approximately 89% of those were seen once. Together, the top ten hold 3% to 4% of the sample. Here the sequenced sample was peripheral blood, taken on day 0 of MenACWY control vaccination. All receptors derive from an adult in good health.

Regarding this clone: The sample has other DNA sequences that encode this CDR3 too. J is TRBJ2-3 and V is TRBV18, with 8 bases identical to TRBD1. The V gene's germline CDR1 is KGHSH and CDR2 LQKENI. Unmatched junction bases numbered 0, after V lost 0 bases and J lost 1 base. This CDR3 region has 15 residues. The DNA for the CDR3 is TGTGCCAGCTCACCACCGGGACAGGGCACAGATACGCAGTATTTT. This codes for CASSPPGQGTDTQYF.

This chain uses TRBV27 with TRBJ1-6, with TRBD1 as a possible D gene (6 bases). V lost 8 bases to trimming and J lost 10 bases, with 12 bases between them. The germline gives CDR1 MNHEY, CDR2 SMNVEV (reference sequence). The CDR3 consists of 12 residues. This chain's CDR3 is CASADRNSPLHF. The CDR3, as DNA: TGTGCCAGCGCGGACAGAAACTCACCCCTCCACTTT.

The CDR3 protein is CASSTGTGPEKLFF. CDR3 DNA sequence: TGTGCCAGCAGTACGGGGACAGGGCCTGAAAAACTGTTTTTT. The chain couples TRBV28 to TRBJ1-4; 9 nucleotides align to TRBD1. The CDR3 length is 14 residues. V lost 5 bases, J lost 7 bases, and 5 bases stayed unmatched. Per the germline V gene, CDR1 is MDHEN and CDR2 is SYDVKM.

The chain employs TRBV6-5 and TRBJ2-7; 13 bases are shared with TRBD2. CDR3 length equals 15 residues. V was pared by 4 bases and J by 1 base, with 1 base of the junction left unmatched. The germline V gene encodes CDR1 MNHEY and CDR2 SVGAGI. CDR3 region: CASSLLAGGSYEQYF. The CDR3 DNA reads as TGTGCCAGCAGTTTACTAGCGGGGGGGTCCTACGAGCAGTACTTC.

This chain connects TRBV4-1 to TRBJ1-2; TRBD1 aligns across 9 bases. The V gene's germline CDR1 is MGHRA and CDR2 YSYEKL. J lost 4 bases, V lost 1 base, and 16 bases had no gene match. The CDR3 sequence is 19 residues long. CDR3 sequence reads: CASSQVSLLLDRGTYGYTF. DNA of the CDR3: TGCGCCAGCAGCCAAGTGTCTTTGCTATTGGACAGGGGAACCTATGGCTACACCTTC.

The chain recombines TRBV5-6 with TRBJ2-7, with unresolved D. V was cut by 1 base and J by 2 bases, with 7 bases left in between. The CDR3 runs to 13 residues. Germline CDR1 reads SGHDT; CDR2 reads YYEEEE. The CDR3 protein is CASSLSPAYEQYF. The CDR3 DNA follows: TGTGCCAGCAGCTTGTCACCCGCCTACGAGCAGTACTTC.

The chain has TRBV12-3 or TRBV12-4 and TRBJ2-3; 13 bases are a match to TRBD2. This CDR3 comprises 13 residues. V was pared by 8 bases and J by 6 bases, with 2 bases of the junction left unmatched. DNA for the CDR3: TGTGCCAGCGGACTAGCGGGAGTTGATACGCAGTATTTT. Translating it yields CASGLAGVDTQYF.

The chain employs TRBV6-5 and TRBJ1-1, with a tentative D call TRBD1 (5 bases). This CDR3 has 15 amino acids. The ends were cut back, 6 bases at V and 1 base at J, with 15 bases in the middle. Germline V gene data show CDR1 as MNHEY and CDR2 as SVGAGI. As DNA, the CDR3 is TGTGCCAGCAGAAGGCCCCCCGGGGCGAACACTGAAGCTTTCTTT. Amino acids: CASRRPPGANTEAFF.

The V call is TRBV4-3, the J call TRBJ2-7; 14 positions match TRBD2. V shed 4 bases and J 0 bases; nucleotides not matched to a gene: 8. This CDR3 region has 18 residues. The germline V gene encodes CDR1 LGHNA and CDR2 YSLEER. The CDR3 bases are TGCGCCAGCAGCCGCGGACTAGCGGGGGGCCTGAGCTCCTACGAGCAGTACTTC. This translates into CASSRGLAGGLSSYEQYF.

This clone was detected once. V and J are TRBV19 and TRBJ1-5, with D tentatively TRBD1 (5 bases). CDR1 and CDR2 (germline): LNHDA, SQIVND (reference sequence). Trimming pared 3 bases from V and 3 bases from J, leaving 12 bases between. CDR3 size: 15 residues. CDR3 sequence (DNA): TGTGCCAGTAGTATGTCTTGGGGCGACAATCAGCCCCAGCATTTT. It is translated as CASSMSWGDNQPQHF.

This clone was observed a single time. The CDR3 nucleotides read TGTGCCAGCAGTGACTCGATCGGGGGTTTGTCACCCCTCCACTTT. Translation: CASSDSIGGLSPLHF. V is TRBV6-4 and J is TRBJ1-6; tentative D call: TRBD1 (5 bases). Germline V gene lookup returns CDR1 MRHNA and CDR2 SNTAGT. The CDR3 loop spans 15 amino acids. Trimming stripped 0 bases from V and 10 bases from J, with 13 bases between.